This paragraph covers one TCR beta chain sequence. Its antigen is as yet unknown. The data belong to a study of cytomegalovirus exposure and HLA in healthy donors. The overall study: For the approximately 400 genotyped donors, over 80% fell within the Caucasian-associated ancestry cluster. General study points: Roughly 170 TCR beta chains were listed as cytomegalovirus-associated. Data from an earlier analysis indicated that most TCR beta V segments were productive either about 87% or about 30% of the time.

From germline, CDR1 is SGDLS and CDR2 YYNGEE. CDR3 length: 16 residues. V was cut by 3 bases and J by 2 bases, with 15 bases left in between. The PCR ran on 60 Vbeta and 13 Jbeta primers. Authors' data handling: Later work found about 80 million unique TCR beta chains, with roughly 11 million shared. Profiled with immunoSEQ multiplex PCR; TCRdb holds only in-frame clones, not every one. The D gene and trimming were derived from the DNA, and the V and J assignments and clone size from that table. The data contain over 150,000 clones, 75% to 90% of them singletons. The sequenced sample consisted of PBMCs. The TCR comes from a woman aged 18-29 years in good health and CMV-seronegative. The rearrangement uses TRBV9 and TRBJ1-3, with a possible D match to TRBD1 (6 bases). This CDR3 reads CASSATGNSAGNTIYF. In nucleotides, the CDR3 is TGTGCCAGCAGCGCCACAGGGAATTCAGCTGGAAACACCATATATTTT.